The clone carrying this T cell receptor (beta chain) was seen ten or more times. Its specificity is unknown. TCRdb reprocessed the 5' RACE reads via MiXCR and lists one record per CDR3 protein. The sample lists more than 300,000 distinct CDR3 sequences; about 10% were seen once. This specimen belongs to a study of T cells after yellow fever vaccination. Study summary: Some fractions had low cell numbers, and these were prepared with SMART-Seq v4 Ultra Low Input.

Study results and limitations: Some clonotypes were seen in both the CD4 and the CD8 compartments. These made up a small share and likely arose from convergent recombination. From the bulk population, abundant clonotypes could contaminate and appear within FACS-sorted repertoires.

The CDR3 extends over 14 amino acids. V dropped 0 bases and J dropped 5; count of bases not matched to a gene: 6. The germline V gene has CDR1 DFQATT and CDR2 SNEGSKA (reference sequence). The rearrangement uses TRBV20-1 and TRBJ2-5; 7 nucleotides agree with TRBD2. This sequence originates from a man between 18 and 29 years old who received the YFV17D yellow fever vaccine. This material consisted of CD4+ T cells sorted from PBMCs, taken 45 days after the yellow fever booster vaccination. The CDR3 loop is CSARDDGGTETQYF. The CDR3 coding sequence is TGCAGTGCTAGAGATGACGGGGGGACGGAGACCCAGTACTTC.